The 28 T cell receptor beta chains in this list originate from one sample, sequenced in a study of T cell responses to AZD1222 COVID-19 vaccine. Sequencing used immunoSEQ multiplex PCR; TCRdb keeps in-frame clones, though not all of them. The sample carries approximately 100,000 clones, approximately 90% recorded once. Sample: peripheral blood, taken on day 0 of AZD1222 vaccination. The receptors here all came from an adult in good health.

The rearrangement joins TRBV20-1 to TRBJ2-7, with TRBD1 identical over 8 bases. Per the germline V gene, CDR1 is DFQATT and CDR2 is SNEGSKA (reference sequence). CDR3 length: 13 amino acids. After removal of 3 bases from V and 4 bases from J, the junction contained 5 bases not matched to a gene. The CDR3 DNA is TGCAGTGCTAGTGGACAGGGCCTTTACGAGCAGTACTTC. Protein product: CSASGQGLYEQYF.

The chain recombines TRBV5-5 with TRBJ1-5; 9 bases align to TRBD1. There are 15 residues in the CDR3. V lost 2 bases, J lost 7 bases, and 7 bases stayed unmatched. Looked up from germline, CDR1 is SGHKS and CDR2 is YYEKEE (reference sequence). CDR3 sequence: CASSLTGGGRQPQHF. In nucleotides, the CDR3 is TGTGCCAGCAGCTTAACAGGGGGCGGAAGACAGCCCCAGCATTTT.

V is TRBV5-4 and J is TRBJ1-2, with 8 bases fitting TRBD1. V was pared by 0 bases and J by 3 bases, with 4 bases of the junction left unmatched. The germline CDR1 and CDR2 sequences are SGHNT and YYREEE (reference sequence). There are 15 residues in the CDR3. In nucleotides, the CDR3 is TGTGCCAGCAGCTTGGACAGGGGGACGTACTATGGCTACACCTTC. Protein: CASSLDRGTYYGYTF.

This clone was counted a few times. This sequence joins TRBV21-1 and TRBJ1-4. TRBV21-1 is tagged as a pseudogene. The CDR3 is 17 amino acids. The CDR3 region is CASSRGRGRATNEKLFF. In nucleotides, the CDR3 is TGTGCCAGCAGCAGAGGGAGGGGCAGGGCAACTAATGAAAAACTGTTTTTT.

CDR3 sequence (DNA): TGTGCCAGCAGCCGCACACCCTCTAGCGGGGGGGCCGACGAGCAGTACTTC. It is translated as CASSRTPSSGGADEQYF. The rearrangement uses TRBV3-1 (or the pseudogene TRBV3-2) and TRBJ2-7; 12 nucleotides align to TRBD2. The CDR3 has 17 amino acids. J gave up 5 bases and V 4 bases, and 12 bases lay outside the gene matches. Germline V CDR1 and CDR2: LGHDT, YNNKEL (reference sequence).

The chain has TRBV2 and TRBJ2-5, with D tentatively TRBD1 (6 bases). Germline V lookup: CDR1 SNHLY, CDR2 FYNNEI. CDR3 length: 16 residues. Trimming stripped 4 bases from V and 5 bases from J, with 20 bases between. CDR3 DNA sequence: TGTGCCAGCAGTGCCGACGCGCAGGGGATTTGGGAGACCCAGTACTTC. Encoded protein: CASSADAQGIWETQYF.

V usage is TRBV30 and J usage is TRBJ2-3; D may be TRBD2 (5 bases). The CDR3 covers 14 residues. Germline V gene sequence: CDR1 GTSNPN, CDR2 SVGIG (reference sequence). V lost 0 bases, J lost 6 bases, and 13 bases lay in between. CDR3 region: CAWSVRRGSDTQYF. CDR3 DNA: TGTGCCTGGAGTGTACGAAGAGGGTCGGATACGCAGTATTTT. Together with reference TRBV30 and TRBJ2-3, the CDR3 gives the full variable domain: SQTIHQWPATLVQPVGSPLSLECTVEGTSNPNLYWYRQAAGRGLQLLFYSVGIGQISSEVPQNLSASRPQDRQFILSSKKLLLSDSGFYLCAWSVRRGSDTQYFGPGTRLTVL.

This chain joins TRBV19 and TRBJ1-2; D is uncertain. The CDR3 is 13 residues long. Germline values: CDR1 LNHDA, CDR2 SQIVND (reference sequence). V lost 0 bases and J 7 bases, leaving 9 bases between the germline ends. The CDR3 nucleotides are TGTGCCAGTAGTATAGAAAGGGTGGCTGGCTACACCTTC. Protein sequence: CASSIERVAGYTF.

The rearrangement links TRBV9 to TRBJ2-5; TRBD2 aligns across 13 bases. V was pared by 1 base and J by 3 bases, with 9 bases of the junction left unmatched. This CDR3 is 18 amino acids long. Germline V CDR1 and CDR2: SGDLS, YYNGEE. The CDR3 DNA is TGTGCCAGCAGCGTAAGCACTAGCGGGGGGGCATCGGAAGAGACCCAGTACTTC. Translation: CASSVSTSGGASEETQYF.

This clone has only one observation. The chain employs TRBV19 and TRBJ1-2; TRBD1 aligns across 7 bases. J was trimmed by 9 bases and V by 5 bases; bases with no gene match: 15. Germline V gene data show CDR1 as LNHDA and CDR2 as SQIVND (reference sequence). The CDR3 totals 15 residues. This CDR3 is CASSPETGYTESYTF. CDR3 coding DNA: TGTGCCAGTAGTCCCGAGACAGGGTATACGGAAAGCTACACCTTC.

The chain links TRBV2 to TRBJ1-3; D ambiguous. CDR1 is SNHLY, CDR2 FYNNEI, per germline. The CDR3 is made up of 13 amino acids. Trimming removed 9 bases from V and 0 bases from J, with 9 bases in between. The CDR3 protein is CARGNSSGNTIYF. The DNA of the CDR3 is TGTGCCAGAGGGAACAGCTCTGGAAACACCATATATTTT.

V usage is TRBV15 and J usage is TRBJ2-5, with 8 bases fitting TRBD2. The ends lost 3 bases at V and 2 bases at J; junction bases unmatched: 5. Germline CDR1 LNHNV, CDR2 YYDKDF (reference sequence). This CDR3 has 15 residues. The CDR3 nucleotides are TGTGCCACCAGCAGCCGCATAGCGGGGCAAGAGACCCAGTACTTC. Translating it yields CATSSRIAGQETQYF. Supplemented by reference TRBV15 and TRBJ2-5, the full variable domain reads DAMVIQNPRYQVTQFGKPVTLSCSQTLNHNVMYWYQQKSSQAPKLLFHYYDKDFNNEADTPDNFQSRRPNTSFCFLDIRSPGLGDTAMYLCATSSRIAGQETQYFGPGTRLLVL.

The genes are TRBV6-5 and TRBJ2-1; TRBD1 might be the D (6 bases). The CDR3 sequence is 16 residues long. Germline V CDR1 and CDR2: MNHEY, SVGAGI. Trimming took 2 bases from V and 4 from J, leaving 15 bases between them. The CDR3 protein is CASSYELPDRYNEQFF. The CDR3 DNA reads TGTGCCAGCAGTTACGAACTTCCGGACAGATACAATGAGCAGTTCTTC.

This rearrangement joins TRBV4-1 to TRBJ1-5; TRBD1 might be the D (5 bases). Deletions cut 3 bases from V and 9 bases from J, with 15 bases between. CDR3 size: 14 residues. The germline V gene has CDR1 MGHRA and CDR2 YSYEKL. CDR3 amino acids: CASSQPGRRWPQHF. DNA for the CDR3: TGCGCCAGCAGCCAGCCGGGACGGAGGTGGCCCCAGCATTTT.

The chain joins TRBV2 to TRBJ2-1; D is undetermined. From germline, CDR1 is SNHLY and CDR2 FYNNEI. Trimming took 11 bases from V and 3 from J, leaving 14 bases between them. There are 13 residues in the CDR3. For the CDR3, the DNA is TGTGCCTATTTGGGAACGGACTACAATGAGCAGTTCTTC. Encoded protein: CAYLGTDYNEQFF.

This clone was counted a single time. The genes are TRBV6-2 or TRBV6-3 and TRBJ2-7; 8 bases fit TRBD2. J lost 3 bases, V lost 6 bases, and 7 bases had no gene match. This CDR3 is 14 amino acids long. Germline CDR1 MNHEY, CDR2 SVGEGT. CDR3 sequence reads: CASSPAGGNYEQYF. The CDR3 nucleotides are TGTGCCAGCAGCCCTGCGGGAGGTAACTACGAGCAGTACTTC.

The V and J genes are TRBV7-8 and TRBJ2-7; 8 nucleotides align to TRBD1. Germline lookup yields CDR1 SGHVS and CDR2 FQNEAQ. The CDR3 extends over 15 amino acids. Trimming at V came to 5 bases and at J to 1 base, leaving 7 bases not matched to a gene. The CDR3 bases are TGTGCCAGCAGCCCCGGACAGGGTCCGTCCTACGAGCAGTACTTC. It specifies CASSPGQGPSYEQYF.

The V gene is TRBV5-1, the J gene TRBJ2-7, with TRBD1 matching 9 bases. This CDR3 contains 14 residues. With 4 bases clipped from V and 0 bases from J, the junction kept 2 bases outside the gene matches. In germline, CDR1 is SGHRS, CDR2 YFSETQ. The chain's CDR3 is CASSVTGGSYEQYF. The CDR3 DNA reads TGCGCCAGCAGCGTGACAGGGGGCTCCTACGAGCAGTACTTC. The whole variable domain, filled in from reference TRBV5-1 and TRBJ2-7, reads KAGVTQTPRYLIKTRGQQVTLSCSPISGHRSVSWYQQTPGQGLQFLFEYFSETQRNKGNFPGRFSGRQFSNSRSEMNVSTLELGDSALYLCASSVTGGSYEQYFGPGTRLTVT.

The chain links TRBV7-2 to TRBJ1-5; no definite D call. Germline V CDR1 and CDR2: SGHTA, FQGNSA. Deletions cut 4 bases from V and 3 bases from J, with 10 bases between. The CDR3 spans 14 residues. CDR3 in DNA: TGTGCCAGCAGCTCGGACGGTAACAATCAGCCCCAGCATTTT. This codes for CASSSDGNNQPQHF. The variable domain in full, completed from reference TRBV7-2 and TRBJ1-5, reads GAGVSQSPSNKVTEKGKDVELRCDPISGHTALYWYRQSLGQGLEFLIYFQGNSAPDKSGLPSDRFSAERTGGSVSTLTIQRTQQEDSAVYLCASSSDGNNQPQHFGDGTRLSIL.

V gene TRBV12-3 or TRBV12-4 combines with J gene TRBJ1-5, with unresolved D. V dropped 3 bases and J dropped 2 bases, with 5 bases sitting between them. This CDR3 has 13 amino acids. CDR3 nucleotide sequence: TGTGCCAGCAGTTTGATCGGCAATCAGCCCCAGCATTTT. It is translated as CASSLIGNQPQHF.

The table lists this clone with a count of one. The chain links TRBV10-3 to TRBJ1-5, with TRBD1 matching 8 bases. The germline V gene has CDR1 ENHRY and CDR2 SYGVKD. The CDR3 consists of 15 residues. V trimming: 3 bases; J trimming: 6 bases; junction bases outside the gene matches: 7. The CDR3 DNA is TGTGCCATCAGTGACGAGGACAGGGTTTTTCAGCCCCAGCATTTT. It codes for CAISDEDRVFQPQHF.

This clone has a single count. The J gene is TRBJ2-7, the V gene TRBV4-3, with D perhaps TRBD1 (6 bases). The V end was cut by 0 bases, the J end by 5 bases, with 14 bases between. The germline V gene encodes CDR1 LGHNA and CDR2 YSLEER. This CDR3 spans 15 amino acids. This CDR3 is CASSQEIQTGHEQYF. CDR3 DNA: TGCGCCAGCAGCCAAGAAATTCAAACAGGGCACGAGCAGTACTTC.

V and J are TRBV7-7 and TRBJ1-5; TRBD1 matches 8 bases. From germline, CDR1 is SSHAT and CDR2 FNYEAQ (reference sequence). J lost 0 bases, V lost 5 bases, and 18 bases had no gene match. There are 20 residues in the CDR3. The CDR3 DNA is TGTGCCAGCAGCCCCCGAATTGACAGGGGTGAGGGCTATAGCAATCAGCCCCAGCATTTT. Amino acid sequence: CASSPRIDRGEGYSNQPQHF.

The chain has TRBV7-6 and TRBJ2-7, with D perhaps TRBD1 (6 bases). This CDR3 comprises 15 residues. The V end lost 3 bases, the J end lost 1 base, and 13 bases lay between the germline ends. The germline gives CDR1 SGHVS, CDR2 FNYEAQ. The CDR3 coding sequence is TGTGCCAGCAGCTTGGGAAGGGACAAGTCCTACGAGCAGTACTTC. It yields the protein CASSLGRDKSYEQYF.

The J gene is TRBJ1-1, the V gene TRBV12-3 or TRBV12-4; D call uncertain. V was shortened by 5 bases and J by 7 bases, with 11 bases between the two germline ends. The CDR3 loop spans 12 amino acids. CDR3 in amino acids: CASSPRRDEAFF. DNA for the CDR3: TGTGCCAGCAGTCCCCGACGGGATGAAGCTTTCTTT.

Only a few counts were recorded for this clone. The chain carries TRBV6-1 and TRBJ2-7; D not certain. Trimming cost V 1 base and J 1 base, with 17 bases left between them. The CDR3 has 17 residues. Germline lookup yields CDR1 MNHNS and CDR2 SASEGT. CDR3 region: CASSEDNGRFKSYEQYF. The CDR3 DNA sequence: TGTGCCAGCAGTGAAGATAACGGAAGGTTTAAATCCTACGAGCAGTACTTC.

The chain couples TRBV9 to TRBJ1-1; D is perhaps TRBD1 (6 bases). CDR3 length: 14 amino acids. CDR1 SGDLS and CDR2 YYNGEE come from the germline V gene. Trimming removed 3 bases from V and 4 bases from J, with 13 bases in between. CDR3 DNA: TGTGCCAGCAGCGCGCAGGGGATATCCACTGAAGCTTTCTTT. Translation gives CASSAQGISTEAFF. The complete variable domain, with remaining parts taken from reference TRBV9 and TRBJ1-1, reads DSGVTQTPKHLITATGQRVTLRCSPRSGDLSVYWYQQSLDQGLQFLIQYYNGEERAKGNILERFSAQQFPDLHSELNLSSLELGDSALYFCASSAQGISTEAFFGQGTRLTVV.

This chain connects TRBV19 to TRBJ1-5; D might be TRBD1 (6 bases). The CDR3 runs 13 residues. In germline, CDR1 is LNHDA, CDR2 SQIVND (reference sequence). V was trimmed by 3 bases and J by 7 bases, leaving 10 bases between them. The CDR3 spells CASSIWTVQPQHF. The CDR3, as DNA: TGTGCCAGTAGTATTTGGACAGTCCAGCCCCAGCATTTT.